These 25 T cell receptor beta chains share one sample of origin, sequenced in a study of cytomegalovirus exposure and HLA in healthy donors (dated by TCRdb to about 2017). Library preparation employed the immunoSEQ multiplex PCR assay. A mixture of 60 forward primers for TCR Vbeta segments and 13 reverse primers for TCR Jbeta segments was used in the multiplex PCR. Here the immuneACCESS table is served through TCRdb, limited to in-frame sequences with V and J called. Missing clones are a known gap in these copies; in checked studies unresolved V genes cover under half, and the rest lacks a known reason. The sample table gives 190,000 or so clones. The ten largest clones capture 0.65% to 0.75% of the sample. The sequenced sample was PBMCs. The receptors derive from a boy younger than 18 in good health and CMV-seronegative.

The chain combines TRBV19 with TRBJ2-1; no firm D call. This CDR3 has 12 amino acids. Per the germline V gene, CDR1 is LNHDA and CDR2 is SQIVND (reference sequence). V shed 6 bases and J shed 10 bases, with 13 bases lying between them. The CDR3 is CASSLSFGEQFF. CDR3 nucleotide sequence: TGTGCCAGTAGCCTTAGCTTTGGGGAGCAGTTCTTC.

CDR3 protein: CASSLVGTGGSEKLFF. The CDR3 DNA reads TGTGCCAGCAGCTTAGTGGGGACAGGGGGAAGTGAAAAACTGTTTTTT. This sequence joins TRBV11-2 and TRBJ1-4, with 11 nucleotides matching TRBD1. J gave up 7 bases and V 1 base, and 5 bases lay outside the gene matches. The CDR3 totals 16 residues. Looked up from germline, CDR1 is SGHAT and CDR2 is FQNNGV.

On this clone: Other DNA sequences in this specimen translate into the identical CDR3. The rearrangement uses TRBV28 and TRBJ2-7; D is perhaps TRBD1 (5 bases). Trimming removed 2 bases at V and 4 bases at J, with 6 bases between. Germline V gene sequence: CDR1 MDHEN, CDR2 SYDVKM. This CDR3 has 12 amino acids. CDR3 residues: CASSLRGYEQYF. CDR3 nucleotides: TGTGCCAGCAGTTTAAGGGGTTACGAGCAGTACTTC.

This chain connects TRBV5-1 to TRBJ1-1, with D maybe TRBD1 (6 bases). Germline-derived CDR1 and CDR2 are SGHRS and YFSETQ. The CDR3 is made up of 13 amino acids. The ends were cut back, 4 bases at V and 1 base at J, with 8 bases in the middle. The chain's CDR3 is CASSKGQNTEAFF. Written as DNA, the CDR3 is TGCGCCAGCAGCAAGGGACAGAACACTGAAGCTTTCTTT.

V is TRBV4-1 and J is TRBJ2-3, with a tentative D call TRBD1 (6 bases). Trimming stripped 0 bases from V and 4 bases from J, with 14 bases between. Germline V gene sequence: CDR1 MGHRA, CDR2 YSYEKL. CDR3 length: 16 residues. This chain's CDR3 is CASSQDHQGPADTQYF. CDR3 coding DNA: TGCGCCAGCAGCCAAGATCATCAGGGGCCGGCAGATACGCAGTATTTT.

Here the CDR3 reads CASRGQINQPQHF. The CDR3 coding sequence is TGTGCCAGCAGAGGACAGATCAATCAGCCCCAGCATTTT. This chain connects TRBV27 to TRBJ1-5; tentative D call: TRBD1 (6 bases). The CDR3 sequence is 13 residues long. The germline V and J ends were trimmed by 6 bases and 3 bases, with 9 bases remaining between them. Germline V gene sequence: CDR1 MNHEY, CDR2 SMNVEV (reference sequence).

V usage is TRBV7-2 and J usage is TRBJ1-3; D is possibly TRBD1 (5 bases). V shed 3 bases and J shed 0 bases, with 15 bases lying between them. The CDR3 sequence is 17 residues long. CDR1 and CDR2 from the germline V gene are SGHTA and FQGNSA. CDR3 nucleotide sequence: TGTGCCAGCAGCTTTAGCCTACTGGGGGGCTCTGGAAACACCATATATTTT. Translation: CASSFSLLGGSGNTIYF.

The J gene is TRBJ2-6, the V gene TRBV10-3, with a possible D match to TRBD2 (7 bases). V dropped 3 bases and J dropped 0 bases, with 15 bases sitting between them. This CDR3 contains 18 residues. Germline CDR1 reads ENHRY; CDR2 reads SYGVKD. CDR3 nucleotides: TGTGCCATCAGTGAAGGGGGGGTAATGGTCTCTGGGGCCAACGTCCTGACTTTC. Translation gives CAISEGGVMVSGANVLTF.

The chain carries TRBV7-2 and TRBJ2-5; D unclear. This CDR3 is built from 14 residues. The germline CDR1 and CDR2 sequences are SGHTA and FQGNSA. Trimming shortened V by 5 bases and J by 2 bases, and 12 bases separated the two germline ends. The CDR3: CASSTATRQETQYF. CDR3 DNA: TGTGCCAGCAGCACGGCGACAAGACAAGAGACCCAGTACTTC. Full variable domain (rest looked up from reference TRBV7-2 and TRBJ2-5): GAGVSQSPSNKVTEKGKDVELRCDPISGHTALYWYRQSLGQGLEFLIYFQGNSAPDKSGLPSDRFSAERTGGSVSTLTIQRTQQEDSAVYLCASSTATRQETQYFGPGTRLLVL.

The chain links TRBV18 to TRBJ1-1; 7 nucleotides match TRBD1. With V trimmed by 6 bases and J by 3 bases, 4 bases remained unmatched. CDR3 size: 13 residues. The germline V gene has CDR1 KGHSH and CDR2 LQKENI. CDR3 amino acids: CASSPTGDTEAFF. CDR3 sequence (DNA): TGTGCCAGCTCCCCAACAGGGGACACTGAAGCTTTCTTT.

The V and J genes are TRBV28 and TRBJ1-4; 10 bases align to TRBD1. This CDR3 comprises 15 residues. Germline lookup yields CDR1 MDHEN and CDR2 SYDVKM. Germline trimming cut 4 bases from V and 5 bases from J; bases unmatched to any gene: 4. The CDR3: CASSSRTGGNEKLFF. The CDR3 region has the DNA TGTGCCAGCAGTTCTCGGACAGGGGGAAATGAAAAACTGTTTTTT.

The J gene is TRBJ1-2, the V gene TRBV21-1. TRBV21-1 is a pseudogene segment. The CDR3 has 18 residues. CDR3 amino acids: CASSRSTHPGLTGRGYTF. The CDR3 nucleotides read TGTGCCAGCAGCAGATCAACCCACCCGGGACTGACCGGGAGAGGCTACACCTTC.

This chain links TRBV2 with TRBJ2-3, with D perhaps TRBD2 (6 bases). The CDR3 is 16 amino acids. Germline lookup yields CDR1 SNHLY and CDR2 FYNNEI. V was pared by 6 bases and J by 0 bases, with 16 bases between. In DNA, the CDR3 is TGTGCCAGCAGCGACGGTGGGGGGAGGAGCACAGATACGCAGTATTTT. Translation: CASSDGGGRSTDTQYF.

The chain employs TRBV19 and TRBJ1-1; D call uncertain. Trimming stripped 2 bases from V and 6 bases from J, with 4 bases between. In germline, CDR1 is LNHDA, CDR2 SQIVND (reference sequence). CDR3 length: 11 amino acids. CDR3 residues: CASSILSEAFF. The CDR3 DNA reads TGTGCCAGTAGTATACTCTCTGAAGCTTTCTTT.

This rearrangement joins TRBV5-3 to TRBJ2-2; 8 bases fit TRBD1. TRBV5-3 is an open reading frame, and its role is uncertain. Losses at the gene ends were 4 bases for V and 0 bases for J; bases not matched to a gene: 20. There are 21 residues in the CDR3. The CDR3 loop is CARSVVPIFKQGGTNTGELFF. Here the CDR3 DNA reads TGTGCCAGAAGCGTGGTACCCATCTTCAAACAGGGGGGAACGAACACCGGGGAGCTGTTTTTT.

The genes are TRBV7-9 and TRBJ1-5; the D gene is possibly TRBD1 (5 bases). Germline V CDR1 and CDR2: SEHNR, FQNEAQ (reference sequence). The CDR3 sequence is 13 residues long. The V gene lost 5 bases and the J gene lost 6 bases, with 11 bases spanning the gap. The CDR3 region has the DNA TGTGCCAGCAGCCCGATGGGGGGTCAGCCCCAGCATTTT. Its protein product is CASSPMGGQPQHF. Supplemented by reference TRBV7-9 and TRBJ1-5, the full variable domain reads DTGVSQNPRHKITKRGQNVTFRCDPISEHNRLYWYRQTLGQGPEFLTYFQNEAQLEKSRLLSDRFSAERPKGSFSTLEIQRTEQGDSAMYLCASSPMGGQPQHFGDGTRLSIL.

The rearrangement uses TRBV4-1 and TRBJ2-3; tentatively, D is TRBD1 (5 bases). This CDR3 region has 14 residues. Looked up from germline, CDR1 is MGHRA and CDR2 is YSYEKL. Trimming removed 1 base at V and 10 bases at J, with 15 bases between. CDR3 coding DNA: TGCGCCAGCAGCCAAGGGGCCCCCAGGGATCCGCAGTATTTT. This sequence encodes CASSQGAPRDPQYF.

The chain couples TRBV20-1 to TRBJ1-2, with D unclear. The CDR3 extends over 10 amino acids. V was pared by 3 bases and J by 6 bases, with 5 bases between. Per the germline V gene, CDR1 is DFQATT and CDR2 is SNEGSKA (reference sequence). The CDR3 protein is CSARRNGYTF. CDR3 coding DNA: TGCAGTGCTAGGAGGAATGGCTACACCTTC.

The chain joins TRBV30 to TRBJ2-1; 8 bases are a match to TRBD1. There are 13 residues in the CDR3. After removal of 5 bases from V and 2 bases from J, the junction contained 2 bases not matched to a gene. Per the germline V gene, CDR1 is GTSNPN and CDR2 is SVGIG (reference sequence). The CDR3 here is CAWAGGAYNEQFF. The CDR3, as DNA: TGTGCCTGGGCAGGGGGCGCCTACAATGAGCAGTTCTTC.

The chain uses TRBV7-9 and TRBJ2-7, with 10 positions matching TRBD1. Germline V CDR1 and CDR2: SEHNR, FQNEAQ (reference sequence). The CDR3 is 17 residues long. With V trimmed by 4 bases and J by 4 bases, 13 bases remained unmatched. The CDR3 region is CASSSQATGQGFYEQYF. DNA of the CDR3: TGTGCCAGCAGCTCACAAGCCACGGGACAGGGGTTTTACGAGCAGTACTTC.

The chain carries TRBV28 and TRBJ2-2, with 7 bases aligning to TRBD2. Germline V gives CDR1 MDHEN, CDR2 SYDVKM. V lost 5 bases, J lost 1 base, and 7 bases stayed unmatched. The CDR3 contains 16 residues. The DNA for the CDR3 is TGTGCCAGCAGTACCGGACTAGTAGAGAACACCGGGGAGCTGTTTTTT. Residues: CASSTGLVENTGELFF.

For the CDR3, the DNA is TGTGCCAGTAGTTCACGGGAGGGACAGTACTATGGCTACACCTTC. Translating it yields CASSSREGQYYGYTF. The J gene is TRBJ1-2, the V gene TRBV19, with 7 bases lining up with TRBD1. V trimming: 5 bases; J trimming: 3 bases; junction bases outside the gene matches: 9. The CDR3 consists of 15 residues. CDR1 and CDR2 from the germline V gene are LNHDA and SQIVND (reference sequence). The full variable domain, in which reference TRBV19 and TRBJ1-2 provide the parts outside the CDR3, is DGGITQSPKYLFRKEGQNVTLSCEQNLNHDAMYWYRQDPGQGLRLIYYSQIVNDFQKGDIAEGYSVSREKKESFPLTVTSAQKNPTAFYLCASSSREGQYYGYTFGSGTRLTVV.

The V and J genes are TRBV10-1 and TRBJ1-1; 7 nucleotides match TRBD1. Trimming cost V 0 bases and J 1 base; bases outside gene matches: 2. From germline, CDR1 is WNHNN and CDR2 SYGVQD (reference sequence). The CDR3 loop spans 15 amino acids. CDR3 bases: TGCGCCAGCAGTGAGTCGGGGACAGAGAACACTGAAGCTTTCTTT. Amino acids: CASSESGTENTEAFF.

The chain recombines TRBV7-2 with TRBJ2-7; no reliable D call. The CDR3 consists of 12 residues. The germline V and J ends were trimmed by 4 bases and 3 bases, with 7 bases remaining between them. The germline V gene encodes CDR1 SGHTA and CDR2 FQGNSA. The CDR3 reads CASSSPSYEQYF. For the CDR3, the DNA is TGTGCCAGCAGCTCCCCCAGCTACGAGCAGTACTTC.

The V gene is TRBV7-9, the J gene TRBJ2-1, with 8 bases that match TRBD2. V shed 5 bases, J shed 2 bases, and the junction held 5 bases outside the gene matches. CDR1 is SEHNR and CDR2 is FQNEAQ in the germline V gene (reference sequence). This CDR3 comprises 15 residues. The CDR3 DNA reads TGTGCCAGCAGCACCATTAGCGGGGCCTACAATGAGCAGTTCTTC. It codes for CASSTISGAYNEQFF.